This note documents a single T cell receptor (beta chain) sequence. The target antigen is unknown. During its preparation, the TCRbeta library received unique molecular identifiers. Via MiXCR, TCRdb re-called the PCR reads, giving one row per CDR3 protein. The profile shows fewer than 700,000 distinct CDR3 sequences, 10% to 15% of them singletons. These data are taken from a study of T-cell reconstitution after alpha-beta-depleted transplantation in children. General study points: Recipient T cells and thymic progenitors that survived were the source of the high TCRbeta diversity seen at day 60 in some patients. About two months after transplant, alpha-beta T cells reportedly came from several hundred expanded graft clones. The main origin of T-cell counts and diversity one year after transplant was newly produced T cells.

CDR3 size: 15 residues. Germline assignment: CDR1 SGHRS and CDR2 YFSETQ. The junction had 2 bases not matched to a gene; V was cut back by 3 bases and J by 1 base. This chain links TRBV5-1 with TRBJ1-5; TRBD1 matches 9 bases. The sequences come from PBMCs, mostly from graft donor cells, collected 360 days after TCRalphabeta/CD19-depleted stem cell transplant. This clonotype originated in a male patient younger than 18 who had a stem cell transplant for acute myeloid leukemia, so the T cells may come from the graft donor. This CDR3 is CASSSTGGSNQPQHF. CDR3 coding DNA: TGCGCCAGCAGCTCCACAGGGGGCAGCAATCAGCCCCAGCATTTT.